A selection of T cell receptor beta chains follows, all from one sample in a study of T cell responses to AZD1222 COVID-19 vaccine. Profiling relied on immunoSEQ multiplex PCR, and the TCRdb table lists in-frame clones only, not all of them. The sample shows some 170,000 clones, 85% to 90% of them seen only once. This sample comprised peripheral blood, obtained 28 days after the second dose of the MenACWY control vaccine. These receptors were collected from an adult who received the MenACWY meningococcal vaccine as a control. Each CDR3 is given with its conserved first and last residue. A D gene is named only where the DNA matches it firmly. Clone size is given for some rows only: seen once, a few or many times, or a class if the clone is expanded.

clone size	V gene	D gene	J gene	CDR3 DNA	CDR3 protein
.	TRBV7-9	.	TRBJ2-2	TGTGCCAGCAGCGAGGGACATCAGCCGAACACCGGGGAGCTGTTTTTT	CASSEGHQPNTGELFF
.	TRBV18	.	TRBJ1-1	TGTGCCAGCTCACCAATACAAGGTGAAGCTTTCTTT	CASSPIQGEAFF
.	TRBV25-1	.	TRBJ1-6	TGTGCCAGCAGAGCAGGGGAGACTACACCCCTCCACTTT	CASRAGETTPLHF
.	TRBV18	.	TRBJ1-1	TGTGCCAGCTCACCGGAATTTGGGGTCTTGAACACTGAAGCTTTCTTT	CASSPEFGVLNTEAFF
.	TRBV2	TRBD1	TRBJ2-2	TGTGCCAGCAGTGGAGGACAGGGGACGAACACCGGGGAGCTGTTTTTT	CASSGGQGTNTGELFF
once	TRBV11-2	.	TRBJ2-5	TGTGCCAGCAAAGGGGACAAAGAGACCCAGTACTTC	CASKGDKETQYF
.	TRBV7-3	TRBD2	TRBJ2-2	TGTGCCAGCAGGACTAGCGGGGTAGGAACCGGGGAGCTGTTTTTT	CASRTSGVGTGELFF
.	TRBV15	.	TRBJ2-7	TGTGCCACCAGCGGACCCTACCCTTCCTACGAGCAGTACTTC	CATSGPYPSYEQYF
.	TRBV11-2	.	TRBJ2-7	TGTGCCAGCAGCTTAGGCATAGCCCCCCGAGCGGACGAGCAGTACTTC	CASSLGIAPRADEQYF
.	TRBV5-6	.	TRBJ2-5	TGTGCCAGCAGCCCGGCCCAAGAGACCCAGTACTTC	CASSPAQETQYF
.	TRBV20-1	.	TRBJ1-4	TGCAGTGCTAGTGGAGGCGGGAATGAAAAACTGTTTTTT	CSASGGGNEKLFF
.	TRBV21-1	.	TRBJ1-4	TGTGCCAGCTTACCGGGACGTGAAAAACTGTTTTTT	CASLPGREKLFF
.	TRBV28	.	TRBJ1-3	TGTGCCAGCAGTTCACAACAGGGCGCTGGAAACACCATATATTTT	CASSSQQGAGNTIYF
.	TRBV18	.	TRBJ2-3	TGTGCCAGCTCACCTCAGCGGTCTAGCACAGATACGCAGTATTTT	CASSPQRSSTDTQYF
.	TRBV28	TRBD1	TRBJ1-1	TGTGCCAGCAGCCCTAGACAGGGGATGAACACTGAAGCTTTCTTT	CASSPRQGMNTEAFF
.	TRBV12-3/TRBV12-4	.	TRBJ1-1	TGTGCCAGCGGGTTAGGACTGAACACTGAAGCTTTCTTT	CASGLGLNTEAFF
.	TRBV7-3	.	TRBJ1-1	TGTGCCAGCAGCGAGGGGGGGAACACTGAAGCTTTCTTT	CASSEGGNTEAFF
.	TRBV28	TRBD1	TRBJ1-6	TGTGCCAGCAGTTCCGGACAGGGGAATAGGTCACCCCTCCACTTT	CASSSGQGNRSPLHF
.	TRBV24-1	TRBD1	TRBJ1-2	TGTGCCACCAGTGAGAGTTACAGGGGCCAGGAGGGCTACACCTTC	CATSESYRGQEGYTF
few	TRBV30	.	TRBJ1-4	TGTGCCTGGAGTGTCGCAACTAATGAAAAACTGTTTTTT	CAWSVATNEKLFF
.	TRBV6-5	TRBD1	TRBJ1-4	TGTGCCAGCAGTTACTCATCCGGGACAGGGGTGGAAAAACTGTTTTTT	CASSYSSGTGVEKLFF
.	TRBV4-3	.	TRBJ2-3	TGCGCCAGCAGCCAAGAAATCAGGGAGACAGATACGCAGTATTTT	CASSQEIRETDTQYF
once	TRBV5-8	.	TRBJ2-3	TGTGCCAGCAGCTCGCAAATTGGGGATACGCAGTATTTT	CASSSQIGDTQYF
.	TRBV4-3	TRBD2	TRBJ2-1	TGCGCCAGCAGCACAAGATCTAGCGGGAGAGGGAATGAGCAGTTCTTC	CASSTRSSGRGNEQFF
.	TRBV29-1	TRBD1	TRBJ2-1	TGCAGCGTCCAGGACAGGGGGGGATTTGGCCGTTACAATGAGCAGTTCTTC	CSVQDRGGFGRYNEQFF
.	TRBV30	.	TRBJ2-1	TGTGCCTGGGCGACAGGAGCATACAATGAGCAGTTCTTC	CAWATGAYNEQFF
.	TRBV5-1	TRBD1	TRBJ1-3	TGCGCCAGCAGCGTAACAGGGGTCGGAAACACCATATATTTT	CASSVTGVGNTIYF
.	TRBV5-8	.	TRBJ1-1	TGTGCCAGCAGCTCGGGGGCCACTCAAGCTTTCTTT	CASSSGATQAFF
.	TRBV7-2	TRBD1	TRBJ1-2	TGTGCCAGCAGCTTTGGGACAGCCGATCTCTACACCTTC	CASSFGTADLYTF
.	TRBV7-6	TRBD1	TRBJ1-4	TGTGCCAGCAGCTCCCTAGCGGACAGGGCGGGTGAAAAACTGTTTTTT	CASSSLADRAGEKLFF